This T cell receptor (beta chain) was retrieved from a study of blood T cell repertoires in COVID-19. Sequenced by immunoSEQ multiplex PCR; TCRdb stores in-frame clones only, minus some. In the table there are hundreds of thousands of clones, 75% to 90% of which are singletons. The germline V gene has CDR1 SNHLY and CDR2 FYNNEI. The CDR3 is made up of 14 amino acids. V was clipped by 1 base and J by 5 bases, with 11 bases between them. The TCR originated in a woman aged 25 to 39 with active or convalescent COVID-19. The sample was peripheral blood. This rearrangement joins TRBV2 to TRBJ1-2; possible D gene TRBD1, 5 bases. CDR3 region: CASSEGQSSYGYTF. CDR3 DNA sequence: TGTGCCAGCAGTGAAGGACAGTCTTCTTATGGCTACACCTTC.